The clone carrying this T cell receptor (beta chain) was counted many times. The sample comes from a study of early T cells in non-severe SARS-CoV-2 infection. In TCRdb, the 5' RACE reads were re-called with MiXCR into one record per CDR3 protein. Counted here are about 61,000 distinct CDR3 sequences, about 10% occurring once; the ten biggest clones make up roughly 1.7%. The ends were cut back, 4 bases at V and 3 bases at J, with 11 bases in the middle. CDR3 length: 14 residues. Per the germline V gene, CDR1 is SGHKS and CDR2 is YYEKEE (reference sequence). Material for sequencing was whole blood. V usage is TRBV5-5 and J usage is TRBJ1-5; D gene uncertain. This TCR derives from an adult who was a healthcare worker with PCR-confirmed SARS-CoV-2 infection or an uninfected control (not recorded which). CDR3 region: CASSPGLVNQPQHF. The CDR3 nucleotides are TGTGCCAGCAGCCCAGGACTGGTCAATCAGCCCCAGCATTTT.